This T cell receptor (beta chain) was sequenced for a study of CD8 T cells in ankylosing spondylitis. Whole-study findings and limits: A motif of seven or eight highly homologous TCR beta variants was seen as apparently characteristic of ankylosing spondylitis blood. Matched ankylosing spondylitis synovial fluid reportedly contained a significantly enriched population of disease-linked clones.

About this clonotype: Antigen specificity is unknown.

In germline, CDR1 is SGHAT, CDR2 FQNNGV. V was cut by 3 bases and J by 0 bases, with 18 bases left in between. The CDR3 runs 17 residues. Molecular-barcoded quantitative 5'-RACE produced these TCR beta libraries. TCRdb reanalysed the 5' RACE reads using MiXCR and keeps one entry per CDR3 protein. The sample shows 200,000 to 300,000 distinct CDR3 sequences, 32% of them seen only once. Specimen: blood, either unsorted or a sorted T cell fraction (not recorded which). The sequence came from a male donor with ankylosing spondylitis or in good health (not recorded which). This sequence joins TRBV11-2 and TRBJ2-7, with D possibly called TRBD1 or TRBD2 (5 bases each). The CDR3 nucleotides read TGTGCCAGCAGCTTGCCCCTTGGGACGTCTCGCTCCTACGAGCAGTACTTC. It specifies CASSLPLGTSRSYEQYF.